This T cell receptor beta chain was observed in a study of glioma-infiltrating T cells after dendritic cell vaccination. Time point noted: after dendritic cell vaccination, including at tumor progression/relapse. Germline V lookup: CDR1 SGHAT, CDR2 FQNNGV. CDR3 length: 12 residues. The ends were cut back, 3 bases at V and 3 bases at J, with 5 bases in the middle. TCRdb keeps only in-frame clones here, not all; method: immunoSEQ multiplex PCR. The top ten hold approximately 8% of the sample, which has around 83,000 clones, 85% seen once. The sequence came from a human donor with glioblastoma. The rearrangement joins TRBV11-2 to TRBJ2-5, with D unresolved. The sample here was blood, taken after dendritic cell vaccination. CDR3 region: CASSFGEETQYF. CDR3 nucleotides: TGTGCCAGCAGCTTCGGAGAAGAGACCCAGTACTTC.